This T cell receptor beta chain was sequenced in a study of response to subunit inactivated influenza vaccine. TCRdb re-analysed the RT-PCR reads in MiXCR, keeping a single row per CDR3 protein. The sample has 450,000 to 700,000 distinct CDR3 sequences; 13% to 15% are singletons. Whole-study results and caveats: Researchers suggested that each seasonal influenza vaccination recruits few new T cells.

Note on this clonotype: Its antigen is unknown.

Germline assignment: CDR1 MNHEY and CDR2 SVGEGT. The V gene lost 2 bases and the J gene lost 5 bases, with 27 bases spanning the gap. The CDR3 extends over 19 amino acids. The source is a man aged 45-65 years who received an inactivated influenza vaccine. The chain employs TRBV6-2 or TRBV6-3 and TRBJ1-1; D may be TRBD1 (5 bases). The specimen comprised PBMCs from blood, sampled about 12 days after vaccination. As DNA, the CDR3 is TGTGCCAGCAGTTACCTACCCTCAGTCACAGGTGCGATGGGGACTGAAGCTTTCTTT. Residues: CASSYLPSVTGAMGTEAFF.